These 13 T cell receptor beta chains came from one sample sequenced in a study of cytomegalovirus exposure and HLA in healthy donors (TCRdb year 2017). The library was produced with the immunoSEQ multiplex PCR assay. The multiplex PCR relied on a mix of 60 forward primers for TCR Vbeta segments and 13 reverse primers for TCR Jbeta segments. This immuneACCESS table, as held by TCRdb, lists in-frame sequences with V and J called but not all clones. Of the missing ones, under half trace to an unresolved V gene in checked studies; the others have no known cause. The sample has 130,000 to 150,000 clones on record. The ten largest clonotypes hold about 0.96% of the sample. What was sequenced was PBMCs. The receptors stem from a male donor in good health and CMV-seronegative.

The rearrangement links TRBV9 to TRBJ2-7; 7 bases are shared with TRBD2. This CDR3 has 13 residues. The germline gives CDR1 SGDLS, CDR2 YYNGEE. With V trimmed by 4 bases and J by 0 bases, 1 base remained unmatched. CDR3 DNA sequence: TGTGCCAGCAGCCGGACTAGCTCCTACGAGCAGTACTTC. Protein sequence: CASSRTSSYEQYF.

The rearrangement links TRBV7-2 to TRBJ2-7, with TRBD1 matching 9 bases. The V gene end was trimmed by 5 bases and the J gene end by 2 bases; junction bases not matched to a gene: 13. This CDR3 has 17 amino acids. Germline values: CDR1 SGHTA, CDR2 FQGNSA. The CDR3 region is CASSPRRLRQGAYEQYF. CDR3 in DNA: TGTGCCAGCAGCCCTAGACGACTTCGACAGGGGGCCTACGAGCAGTACTTC.

This chain uses TRBV7-9 with TRBJ2-7; 14 bases are shared with TRBD2. After removal of 4 bases from V and 8 bases from J, the junction contained 4 bases not matched to a gene. This CDR3 comprises 14 residues. CDR1 SEHNR and CDR2 FQNEAQ come from the germline V gene (reference sequence). The CDR3 protein is CASSSGTSGGKQYF. DNA for the CDR3: TGTGCCAGCAGCTCTGGGACTAGCGGGGGCAAGCAGTACTTC. The full variable domain, in which reference TRBV7-9 and TRBJ2-7 provide the parts outside the CDR3, is DTGVSQNPRHKITKRGQNVTFRCDPISEHNRLYWYRQTLGQGPEFLTYFQNEAQLEKSRLLSDRFSAERPKGSFSTLEIQRTEQGDSAMYLCASSSGTSGGKQYFGPGTRLTVT.

The genes are TRBV5-8 and TRBJ1-1; 7 nucleotides match TRBD1. The CDR3 consists of 14 residues. The V and J ends lost 3 bases and 0 bases, in that order; junction bases with no gene match: 2. Germline CDR1 reads SGHTS; CDR2 reads YDEGEE. The CDR3 reads CASSSGQLNTEAFF. CDR3 in DNA: TGTGCCAGCAGCTCGGGACAGTTGAACACTGAAGCTTTCTTT. Using reference TRBV5-8 and TRBJ1-1 for the parts outside the CDR3, the full variable domain is EAGVTQSPTHLIKTRGQQATLRCSPISGHTSVYWYQQALGLGLQFLLWYDEGEERNRGNFPPRFSGRQFPNYSSELNVNALELEDSALYLCASSSGQLNTEAFFGQGTRLTVV.

This chain joins TRBV28 and TRBJ1-5, with D tentatively TRBD1 (6 bases). V shed 6 bases and J shed 1 base, with 25 bases lying between them. Germline V gives CDR1 MDHEN, CDR2 SYDVKM. The CDR3 extends over 19 amino acids. The CDR3 here is CASSFTKTGRLSSNQPQHF. In nucleotides, the CDR3 is TGTGCCAGCAGCTTTACAAAGACAGGCCGCTTATCCAGCAATCAGCCCCAGCATTTT. The whole variable domain, remainder taken from reference TRBV28 and TRBJ1-5, is DVKVTQSSRYLVKRTGEKVFLECVQDMDHENMFWYRQDPGLGLRLIYFSYDVKMKEKGDIPEGYSVSREKKERFSLILESASTNQTSMYLCASSFTKTGRLSSNQPQHFGDGTRLSIL.

The chain uses TRBV4-3 and TRBJ2-5; 13 bases match TRBD2. Germline loops: CDR1 LGHNA, CDR2 YSLEER. Trimming at V came to 0 bases and at J to 3 bases, leaving 10 bases not matched to a gene. CDR3 length equals 19 residues. The CDR3 DNA reads as TGCGCCAGCAGCCAAGAAACTAGCGGGGGGGGTTACGGAGAAGAGACCCAGTACTTC. This translates into CASSQETSGGGYGEETQYF.

V is TRBV5-1 and J is TRBJ2-7; 7 bases are a match to TRBD1. With V trimmed by 4 bases and J by 1 base, 5 bases remained unmatched. The germline gives CDR1 SGHRS, CDR2 YFSETQ. The length of the CDR3 is 14 residues. The CDR3, as DNA: TGCGCCAGCAGCCTCGGGACAGAATCCTACGAGCAGTACTTC. It yields the protein CASSLGTESYEQYF.

DNA for the CDR3: TGTGCCAGCAGTACACAGGGGTTAGGACAGCCCCAGCATTTT. Encoded protein: CASSTQGLGQPQHF. The chain employs TRBV6-5 and TRBJ1-5; TRBD1 matches at 7 bases. Germline-derived CDR1 and CDR2 are MNHEY and SVGAGI. The junction had 8 bases not matched to a gene; V was cut back by 5 bases and J by 7 bases. CDR3 length equals 14 residues.

The gene calls are TRBV9 and TRBJ2-2; 9 positions match TRBD1. Per germline, CDR1 SGDLS and CDR2 YYNGEE. Losses at the gene ends were 2 bases for V and 7 bases for J; bases not matched to a gene: 6. The CDR3 has 15 residues. This CDR3 is CASSVRTGEGGELFF. DNA for the CDR3: TGTGCCAGCAGCGTCCGGACAGGGGAAGGCGGGGAGCTGTTTTTT.

The chain combines TRBV11-2 with TRBJ1-1; D is unclear. Trimming shortened V by 2 bases and J by 0 bases, and 7 bases separated the two germline ends. Germline V gene sequence: CDR1 SGHAT, CDR2 FQNNGV. The CDR3 sequence is 14 residues long. The CDR3 bases are TGTGCCAGCAGCTTACAGGTTTTGAACACTGAAGCTTTCTTT. Translation gives CASSLQVLNTEAFF.

V usage is TRBV18 and J usage is TRBJ1-6, with 7 bases matching TRBD1. The ends lost 5 bases at V and 0 bases at J; junction bases unmatched: 4. The length of the CDR3 is 16 residues. Germline-derived CDR1 and CDR2 are KGHSH and LQKENI. CDR3 sequence reads: CASSRDSSSYNSPLHF. The CDR3 nucleotides read TGTGCCAGCTCAAGGGACAGCAGCTCCTATAATTCACCCCTCCACTTT. Complete variable domain (other parts from reference TRBV18 and TRBJ1-6): NAGVMQNPRHLVRRRGQEARLRCSPMKGHSHVYWYRQLPEEGLKFMVYLQKENIIDESGMPKERFSAEFPKEGPSILRIQQVVRGDSAAYFCASSRDSSSYNSPLHFGNGTRLTVT.

The chain has TRBV7-2 and TRBJ2-3, with TRBD1 matching 11 bases. Germline lookup yields CDR1 SGHTA and CDR2 FQGNSA. Losses at the gene ends were 5 bases for V and 4 bases for J; bases not matched to a gene: 2. This CDR3 spans 14 amino acids. CDR3 in DNA: TGTGCCAGCAGCCCGGGACAGGGGGCAGATACGCAGTATTTT. Residues: CASSPGQGADTQYF.

This sequence joins TRBV25-1 and TRBJ1-1; possibly TRBD1 for D (5 bases). Germline values: CDR1 MGHDK, CDR2 SYGVNS. The CDR3 length is 13 residues. Trimming cost V 4 bases and J 1 base, with 7 bases left between them. As DNA, the CDR3 is TGTGCCAGCAGTGTGACAGCGAACACTGAAGCTTTCTTT. It translates to CASSVTANTEAFF.